The 7 T cell receptor beta chains below all came from one sample that was sequenced in a study of neurological immune-mediated disorders. TCRdb re-called the 5' RACE reads with MiXCR, one entry per CDR3 protein. The data contain some 76,000 distinct CDR3 sequences, approximately 3.3% of them singletons. The sample consisted of PBMCs. Receptor source: a woman aged 45 to 65 with multiple sclerosis.

The table lists this clonotype with many counts. J is TRBJ2-1 and V is TRBV10-3; D not resolved. The CDR3 loop spans 12 amino acids. V lost 4 bases and J 2 bases, leaving 3 bases between the germline ends. Germline CDR1 reads ENHRY; CDR2 reads SYGVKD. The DNA of the CDR3 is TGTGCCATCAGTGGACCCTACAATGAGCAGTTCTTC. Its protein is CAISGPYNEQFF.

This clonotype was seen repeatedly, ten times or more. V is TRBV5-1 and J is TRBJ2-7; D is uncertain. V was pared by 2 bases and J by 2 bases, with 14 bases between. The germline V gene encodes CDR1 SGHRS and CDR2 YFSETQ. The CDR3 sequence is 15 residues long. The CDR3 DNA sequence: TGCGCCAGCAGCTTTGGCAACGTAGGTACCTACGAGCAGTACTTC. It codes for CASSFGNVGTYEQYF.

This clonotype appeared many times. This sequence joins TRBV5-1 and TRBJ1-2, with D tentatively TRBD1 (6 bases). The CDR3 is made up of 14 amino acids. Germline V lookup: CDR1 SGHRS, CDR2 YFSETQ. Trimming stripped 5 bases from V and 1 base from J, with 12 bases between. CDR3 bases: TGCGCCAGCAGTATTACAGGGCTTAACTATGGCTACACCTTC. Protein sequence: CASSITGLNYGYTF.

This clonotype was found many times. The V gene is TRBV20-1, the J gene TRBJ1-2; 7 bases fit TRBD1. Germline V lookup: CDR1 DFQATT, CDR2 SNEGSKA (reference sequence). The V and J ends lost 6 bases and 4 bases, in that order; junction bases with no gene match: 8. The CDR3 runs 13 residues. CDR3: CSANRRTGYGYTF. CDR3 DNA: TGCAGTGCCAACAGACGGACAGGCTATGGCTACACCTTC.

This clonotype showed up many times. The gene calls are TRBV5-1 and TRBJ2-7, with D maybe TRBD1 (6 bases). The CDR3 loop spans 15 amino acids. Trimming shortened V by 0 bases and J by 4 bases, and 14 bases separated the two germline ends. Germline V gives CDR1 SGHRS, CDR2 YFSETQ. The CDR3 spells CASSLAPGTQYEQYF. The CDR3 DNA follows: TGCGCCAGCAGCTTGGCCCCCGGGACACAATACGAGCAGTACTTC.

This clonotype was picked up many times. The chain carries TRBV12-3 or TRBV12-4 and TRBJ1-1; D call uncertain. The CDR3 covers 16 residues. Trimming cost V 6 bases and J 1 base, with 18 bases left between them. In DNA form, the CDR3 reads TGTGCCAGCAGGTGGTCCGGGGTTGGGTGGAACACTGAAGCTTTCTTT. This gives the protein CASRWSGVGWNTEAFF.

This clonotype was observed many times. The chain carries TRBV20-1 and TRBJ1-1; D is perhaps TRBD1 (6 bases). Trimming pared 0 bases from V and 10 bases from J, leaving 18 bases between. The CDR3 runs 14 residues. From germline, CDR1 is DFQATT and CDR2 SNEGSKA (reference sequence). The CDR3 is CSARDQRGGSVAFF. The DNA for the CDR3 is TGCAGTGCTAGAGACCAGAGAGGGGGGTCCGTAGCTTTCTTT.